A single sample is the source of the 6 T cell receptor beta chains below, sequenced in a study of cytomegalovirus exposure and HLA in healthy donors. The PCR had 60 Vbeta and 13 Jbeta primers. Here immunoSEQ multiplex PCR was the method, and the copy in TCRdb shows in-frame clones only, minus some. The table records 190,000 or so clones, roughly four fifths of them present only once. Specimen: PBMCs. The receptors here all came from a man aged 45-65 years in good health and CMV-seronegative.

V is TRBV28 and J is TRBJ2-7; D not resolved. The CDR3 consists of 13 residues. Germline V gene lookup returns CDR1 MDHEN and CDR2 SYDVKM. V was cut by 2 bases and J by 2 bases, with 7 bases left in between. The CDR3 nucleotides are TGTGCCAGCAGTTTACTAGTCCCCTACGAGCAGTACTTC. Translated, it gives CASSLLVPYEQYF.

The V and J genes are TRBV19 and TRBJ2-1, with 8 positions matching TRBD2. Trimming took 4 bases from V and 9 from J; bases not matched to a gene: 8. Looked up from germline, CDR1 is LNHDA and CDR2 is SQIVND (reference sequence). The CDR3 contains 14 residues. CDR3 loop: CASSTRTSHSEQFF. The DNA of the CDR3 is TGTGCCAGTAGTACCCGGACTAGCCATAGTGAGCAGTTCTTC.

The chain employs TRBV7-3 and TRBJ2-7; TRBD2 agrees at 9 bases. CDR3 length: 14 amino acids. J was trimmed by 9 bases and V by 1 base; bases with no gene match: 7. Looked up from germline, CDR1 is SGHTA and CDR2 is FQGTGA. CDR3 region: CASSLNPSGGRQYF. DNA for the CDR3: TGTGCCAGCAGCTTAAATCCAAGCGGGGGGCGGCAGTACTTC.

V usage is TRBV6-5 and J usage is TRBJ1-1; 11 bases fit TRBD1. Germline V lookup: CDR1 MNHEY, CDR2 SVGAGI. Trimming at V came to 5 bases and at J to 11 bases, leaving 4 bases not matched to a gene. The CDR3 totals 12 residues. As DNA, the CDR3 is TGTGCCAGCAGTGGGAGGGACAGGGGGGCTTTCTTT. This codes for CASSGRDRGAFF.

This clone has just one count. The chain recombines TRBV28 with TRBJ2-5; tentative D call: TRBD2 (6 bases). CDR1 MDHEN and CDR2 SYDVKM come from the germline V gene. There are 15 residues in the CDR3. The V gene lost 5 bases and the J gene lost 2 bases, with 15 bases spanning the gap. CDR3 in amino acids: CASSPWDLRQETQYF. CDR3 nucleotide sequence: TGTGCCAGCAGTCCCTGGGACTTGAGGCAAGAGACCCAGTACTTC.

The chain uses TRBV5-4 and TRBJ1-3; weak D call: TRBD1 (6 bases). The V and J ends lost 3 bases and 7 bases respectively, with 17 bases between them. CDR3 length: 15 residues. Germline V gene sequence: CDR1 SGHNT, CDR2 YYREEE (reference sequence). This CDR3 reads CASSSRRGSGNTIYF. CDR3 coding DNA: TGTGCCAGCAGCTCCCGCAGGGGTTCGGGGAACACCATATATTTT.